The 11 T cell receptor beta chains below were found in one sample sequenced in a study of T cell repertoires in cytomegalovirus infection. One entry per CDR3 protein, called by TCRdb with MiXCR from the reads. The table shows around 530,000 distinct CDR3 sequences, with less than 30% occurring only once. The sample was PBMCs. These receptors came from a human donor in good health (CMV status not recorded). Some clones in this sample may be carry-over from other donors' samples.

The J gene is TRBJ2-1, the V gene TRBV7-2; 12 nucleotides agree with TRBD2. Germline V gene data show CDR1 as SGHTA and CDR2 as FQGNSA. The CDR3 has 15 residues. V lost 1 base to trimming and J lost 8 bases; unmatched junction nucleotides: 3. For the CDR3, the DNA is TGTGCCAGCAGCTTAGTGCTAGCGGGAGGGGATGAGCAGTTCTTC. It codes for CASSLVLAGGDEQFF. Looking up the rest from reference TRBV7-2 and TRBJ2-1 gives the full variable domain: GAGVSQSPSNKVTEKGKDVELRCDPISGHTALYWYRQSLGQGLEFLIYFQGNSAPDKSGLPSDRFSAERTGGSVSTLTIQRTQQEDSAVYLCASSLVLAGGDEQFFGPGTRLTVL.

The chain uses TRBV29-1 and TRBJ2-1; D uncertain. With 7 bases removed from V and 1 base from J, the gap between germline ends came to 11 bases. Germline V gives CDR1 SQVTM, CDR2 ANQGSEA. The CDR3 has 13 amino acids. CDR3 protein: CSGTGSSYNEQFF. In DNA, the CDR3 is TGCAGCGGGACCGGGTCATCCTACAATGAGCAGTTCTTC.

This chain connects TRBV20-1 to TRBJ2-5; D not certain. The germline V and J ends were trimmed by 1 base and 4 bases, with 7 bases remaining between them. The germline CDR1 and CDR2 sequences are DFQATT and SNEGSKA (reference sequence). The CDR3 has 12 amino acids. The CDR3 DNA reads TGCAGTGCTAGAGGGAGAACAGAGACCCAGTACTTC. Translated: CSARGRTETQYF.

A few counts support this clonotype. The chain joins TRBV6-6 to TRBJ2-2; D call uncertain. Germline V gives CDR1 MNHNY, CDR2 SVGAGI (reference sequence). V lost 7 bases, J lost 5 bases, and 14 bases lay in between. The CDR3 extends over 14 amino acids. CDR3 residues: CASTVGRITGELFF. CDR3 coding DNA: TGTGCCAGCACAGTTGGGCGGATAACCGGGGAGCTGTTTTTT.

This clonotype was detected only a few times. CDR3 in amino acids: CASSSYLDTQYF. CDR3 nucleotides: TGTGCCAGCAGCAGCTACCTAGATACGCAGTATTTT. This sequence joins TRBV5-5 and TRBJ2-3; D remains unclear. The CDR3 covers 12 residues. Germline values: CDR1 SGHKS, CDR2 YYEKEE (reference sequence). Trimming removed 4 bases at V and 5 bases at J, with 8 bases between.

This chain joins TRBV27 and TRBJ2-3; 9 positions match TRBD2. CDR3 length: 16 amino acids. Germline V lookup: CDR1 MNHEY, CDR2 SMNVEV (reference sequence). Unmatched junction bases numbered 6, after V lost 1 base and J lost 4 bases. Written as DNA, the CDR3 is TGTGCCAGCAGTTTATTCCTAGCGGGGAGGTCAGATACGCAGTATTTT. Protein: CASSLFLAGRSDTQYF.

This clonotype was counted ten times or more. This rearrangement joins TRBV6-2 or TRBV6-3 to TRBJ2-1; 9 positions match TRBD2. CDR1 is MNHEY, CDR2 SVGEGT, per germline. This CDR3 is 12 amino acids long. V gave up 7 bases and J gave up 12 bases; unmatched junction bases: 7. CDR3 sequence (DNA): TGTGCCAGCACCGATACGCGGGGGGGGCAGTTCTTC. Protein sequence: CASTDTRGGQFF.

This clonotype has a handful of counts. The V and J genes are TRBV19 and TRBJ1-2, with D perhaps TRBD1 (5 bases). Germline CDR1 LNHDA, CDR2 SQIVND (reference sequence). The germline V and J ends were trimmed by 4 bases and 3 bases, with 12 bases remaining between them. The CDR3 extends over 14 amino acids. CDR3 DNA sequence: TGTGCCAGTAGTACGCCGGGGACTCACTATGGCTACACCTTC. Protein product: CASSTPGTHYGYTF.

This clonotype was counted between two and nine times. This sequence joins TRBV4-1 and TRBJ2-3, with 12 bases aligning to TRBD2. V shed 3 bases, J shed 0 bases, and the junction held 1 base outside the gene matches. CDR1 MGHRA and CDR2 YSYEKL come from the germline V gene. The CDR3 is 16 amino acids. The CDR3 nucleotides read TGCGCCAGCAGCCACGGACTAGCGGGGAGCACAGATACGCAGTATTTT. Amino acid sequence: CASSHGLAGSTDTQYF.

The chain has TRBV15 and TRBJ2-7; 13 positions agree with TRBD2. V lost 1 base to trimming and J lost 2 bases; unmatched junction nucleotides: 5. The CDR3 has 17 amino acids. Germline values: CDR1 LNHNV, CDR2 YYDKDF (reference sequence). In nucleotides, the CDR3 is TGTGCCACCAGCAGAGGACTAGCGGGAGGTAGTGCCTACGAGCAGTACGTC. Its protein is CATSRGLAGGSAYEQYV.

The chain joins TRBV7-6 to TRBJ2-5, with no clear D. The CDR3 contains 17 residues. Germline-derived CDR1 and CDR2 are SGHVS and FNYEAQ. V lost 3 bases to trimming and J lost 0 bases, with 17 bases between them. CDR3 DNA: TGTGCCAGCAGCTTTGCCCGCGGCCGACGGTACCAAGAGACCCAGTACTTC. This gives the protein CASSFARGRRYQETQYF.